The 23 T cell receptor beta chains reported below all come from one sample, sequenced in a study of lymphopenia after photon versus proton radiotherapy. Sequenced by immunoSEQ multiplex PCR; TCRdb stores in-frame clones only, minus some. The data contain about 33,000 clones, 90% of them seen just once; the ten biggest clones take up approximately 7.3%. This sample comprised peripheral blood, obtained from a patient treated with photon-based radiotherapy. The receptors were gathered from a woman aged 45-60 years with pancreatic cancer.

The rearrangement uses TRBV5-6 and TRBJ2-5; 9 bases match TRBD2. The CDR3 spans 13 residues. The V gene's germline CDR1 is SGHDT and CDR2 YYEEEE. The V segment lost 5 bases and the J segment 5 bases; nucleotides outside the gene matches: 4. CDR3 sequence reads: CASSGGRAETQYF. CDR3 in DNA: TGTGCCAGCAGTGGCGGGAGGGCTGAGACCCAGTACTTC.

The V call is TRBV19, the J call TRBJ2-2; 9 nucleotides line up with TRBD1. J gave up 4 bases and V 7 bases, and 7 bases lay outside the gene matches. This CDR3 comprises 15 residues. Germline-derived CDR1 and CDR2 are LNHDA and SQIVND (reference sequence). CDR3 sequence: CASIPGQGSTGELFF. The CDR3 coding sequence is TGTGCCAGTATCCCGGGACAGGGTTCCACCGGGGAGCTGTTTTTT.

The chain recombines TRBV27 with TRBJ1-6; the match to TRBD1 covers 10 bases. The germline V gene encodes CDR1 MNHEY and CDR2 SMNVEV (reference sequence). The CDR3 extends over 14 amino acids. J lost 8 bases, V lost 11 bases, and 9 bases had no gene match. The CDR3 here is CAQRGQGEDSPLHF. The DNA for the CDR3 is TGTGCCCAGCGTGGACAGGGGGAAGATTCACCCCTCCACTTT.

The chain links TRBV7-9 to TRBJ1-3, with D hard to call. Per germline, CDR1 SEHNR and CDR2 FQNEAQ (reference sequence). The CDR3 consists of 12 residues. Trimming cost V 1 base and J 4 bases, with 2 bases left between them. This CDR3 reads CASSLGGNTIYF. DNA of the CDR3: TGTGCCAGCAGCTTAGGAGGAAACACCATATATTTT.

V gene TRBV19 combines with J gene TRBJ2-5, with a weak D call TRBD2 (5 bases). Germline V gives CDR1 LNHDA, CDR2 SQIVND (reference sequence). V was pared by 5 bases and J by 5 bases, with 12 bases between. The CDR3 is 13 amino acids. Written as DNA, the CDR3 is TGTGCCAGTAGTCTAGCTCTGGTGGAGACCCAGTACTTC. Translated: CASSLALVETQYF.

This rearrangement joins TRBV9 to TRBJ2-7, with 7 bases identical to TRBD2. Germline V gene lookup returns CDR1 SGDLS and CDR2 YYNGEE. V shed 4 bases, J shed 6 bases, and the junction held 13 bases outside the gene matches. This CDR3 spans 15 amino acids. The CDR3 nucleotides are TGTGCCAGCAGCTCGGGGGGAAGCGGGGCCCCCGAGCAGTACTTC. It encodes CASSSGGSGAPEQYF.

Within the sample, this clone is medium-sized. This chain connects TRBV6-1 to TRBJ2-7; 11 bases agree with TRBD2. CDR1 MNHNS and CDR2 SASEGT come from the germline V gene. The ends lost 6 bases at V and 0 bases at J; junction bases unmatched: 4. The length of the CDR3 is 15 residues. CDR3 nucleotide sequence: TGTGCCAGCAGACAAACTAGCGGGAGCTCCTACGAGCAGTACTTC. Its translation is CASRQTSGSSYEQYF.

Here the CDR3 reads CASRGQNTEAFF. Written as DNA, the CDR3 is TGTGCCAGCCGGGGACAGAACACTGAAGCTTTCTTT. This chain links TRBV6-1 with TRBJ1-1; weak D call: TRBD1 (6 bases). This CDR3 is 12 amino acids long. CDR1 MNHNS and CDR2 SASEGT come from the germline V gene. The V and J ends lost 8 bases and 1 base respectively, with 8 bases between them.

The table lists this clone with a count of one. The chain recombines TRBV4-3 with TRBJ1-3; D may be TRBD1 (5 bases). The CDR3 sequence is 15 residues long. Germline CDR1 and CDR2: LGHNA and YSLEER. V shed 4 bases and J shed 0 bases, with 10 bases lying between them. CDR3 nucleotides: TGCGCCAGCAGCCCGGACAAGAGCTCTGGAAACACCATATATTTT. Its protein is CASSPDKSSGNTIYF.

V and J are TRBV9 and TRBJ1-2, with TRBD1 matching 10 bases. The CDR3 is 14 amino acids. Germline V CDR1 and CDR2: SGDLS, YYNGEE. The V segment lost 4 bases and the J segment 5 bases; nucleotides outside the gene matches: 5. The CDR3 reads CASSRQGAGYGYTF. CDR3 DNA sequence: TGTGCCAGCAGCAGACAGGGGGCCGGATATGGCTACACCTTC.

This sequence joins TRBV4-3 and TRBJ2-7; D not certain. CDR1 is LGHNA, CDR2 YSLEER, per germline. The CDR3 length is 15 residues. Deletions cut 0 bases from V and 3 bases from J, with 12 bases between. The CDR3 nucleotides are TGCGCCAGCAGCCAAGATTGGAGCCAAAACTACGAGCAGTACTTC. This translates into CASSQDWSQNYEQYF.

The CDR3 spells CASSAPSPYEQYF. CDR3 coding DNA: TGTGCCAGCAGCGCCCCTAGCCCCTACGAGCAGTACTTC. J is TRBJ2-7 and V is TRBV11-2; possibly TRBD2 for D (5 bases). CDR1 is SGHAT, CDR2 FQNNGV, per germline. The V end was cut by 5 bases, the J end by 2 bases, with 10 bases between. There are 13 residues in the CDR3.

The rearrangement uses TRBV4-3 and TRBJ2-4; no firm D call. Trimming pared 1 base from V and 0 bases from J, leaving 10 bases between. Germline assignment: CDR1 LGHNA and CDR2 YSLEER. CDR3 length equals 16 residues. The CDR3 loop reads CASSQVLDLAKNIQYF. CDR3 bases: TGCGCCAGCAGCCAAGTGCTCGACTTAGCCAAAAACATTCAGTACTTC.

This sequence joins TRBV7-6 and TRBJ2-7, with TRBD2 identical over 7 bases. Germline trimming cut 0 bases from V and 5 bases from J; bases unmatched to any gene: 7. The CDR3 length is 15 residues. Germline V CDR1 and CDR2: SGHVS, FNYEAQ. DNA of the CDR3: TGTGCCAGCAGCTTAGCGCTGGCGGGAGAGCACGAGCAGTACTTC. Translated, it gives CASSLALAGEHEQYF.

The rearrangement joins TRBV29-1 to TRBJ2-7; perhaps TRBD1 as D (5 bases). Per germline, CDR1 SQVTM and CDR2 ANQGSEA. V lost 1 base to trimming and J lost 1 base, with 5 bases between them. The CDR3 spans 12 residues. The CDR3 DNA reads as TGCAGCGTTGAAGGACAGTCCTACGAGCAGTACTTC. Its translation is CSVEGQSYEQYF.

The gene calls are TRBV28 and TRBJ1-2; 7 bases line up with TRBD1. The junction had 1 base not matched to a gene; V was cut back by 5 bases and J by 1 base. CDR3 length equals 13 residues. Germline CDR1 MDHEN, CDR2 SYDVKM. This chain's CDR3 is CASSDRVNYGYTF. The CDR3 DNA reads TGTGCCAGCAGTGACAGGGTTAACTATGGCTACACCTTC.

Note on this clone: The junction and the germline gene differ at one end; a read error may be behind it. The chain recombines TRBV29-1 with TRBJ2-7, with TRBD2 as a possible D gene (7 bases). This CDR3 is 12 amino acids long. Germline CDR1 SQVTM, CDR2 ANQGSEA. The chain's CDR3 is CSVELLEGEGNF. The DNA for the CDR3 is TGCAGCGTTGAACTCCTAGAGGGGGAGGGGAACTTC.

The chain joins TRBV19 to TRBJ1-1; D is undetermined. Germline CDR1 reads LNHDA; CDR2 reads SQIVND (reference sequence). The CDR3 loop spans 11 amino acids. Trimming took 4 bases from V and 6 from J, leaving 6 bases between them. CDR3 DNA sequence: TGTGCCAGTAGTACTCAGGCTGAAGCTTTCTTT. This translates into CASSTQAEAFF.

The chain employs TRBV5-8 and TRBJ2-1, with TRBD2 matching 14 bases. Germline V gives CDR1 SGHTS, CDR2 YDEGEE. V lost 4 bases and J lost 5; bases outside the gene matches: 2. There are 15 residues in the CDR3. The CDR3 reads CASSQGLAGDNEQFF. CDR3 DNA: TGTGCCAGCAGCCAGGGACTAGCGGGAGACAATGAGCAGTTCTTC.

This clone is a singleton in its sample. The rearrangement uses TRBV6-1 and TRBJ2-1; the D is unclear. V gave up 1 base and J gave up 9 bases, with 7 bases separating them. Germline CDR1 is MNHNS and CDR2 is SASEGT. CDR3 length equals 12 residues. Here the CDR3 reads CASSEVESEQFF. CDR3 bases: TGTGCCAGCAGTGAAGTAGAGTCTGAGCAGTTCTTC.

The chain carries TRBV19 and TRBJ1-5; 7 nucleotides match TRBD1. This CDR3 comprises 16 residues. Germline CDR1 LNHDA, CDR2 SQIVND (reference sequence). V was clipped by 3 bases and J by 1 base; unmatched bases: 6. Here the CDR3 reads CASSIRAGGSNQPQHF. The DNA of the CDR3 is TGTGCCAGTAGTATCAGGGCAGGGGGGAGCAATCAGCCCCAGCATTTT.

The rearrangement uses TRBV29-1 and TRBJ2-7; TRBD2 is a possible D gene (7 bases). Per the germline V gene, CDR1 is SQVTM and CDR2 is ANQGSEA. Trimming pared 6 bases from V and 1 base from J, leaving 19 bases between. This CDR3 spans 15 amino acids. The DNA of the CDR3 is TGCAGCGTCGAGGGAGGGCAGGGGTTATCCTACGAGCAGTACTTC. This gives the protein CSVEGGQGLSYEQYF.

V and J are TRBV5-4 and TRBJ2-7; 8 bases are a match to TRBD1. Looked up from germline, CDR1 is SGHNT and CDR2 is YYREEE (reference sequence). The ends lost 0 bases at V and 3 bases at J; junction bases unmatched: 5. The CDR3 spans 15 residues. CDR3 coding DNA: TGTGCCAGCAGCTTGGCAGGGGGCGCAATCTACGAGCAGTACTTC. It yields the protein CASSLAGGAIYEQYF.